This T cell receptor beta chain is drawn from a study of blood T cells in healthy people across ages. General study findings and limits: It was not known whether donors were CMV positive (a possible confounder of expanded clonotype changes). Getting older went along with TCR beta diversity per million T cells dropping roughly linearly.

This clonotype was recorded only once. Its specificity is unknown. The CDR3 is made up of 15 amino acids. The junction had 6 bases not matched to a gene; V was cut back by 8 bases and J by 1 base. Germline V gene data show CDR1 as SGHTA and CDR2 as FQGNSA. Together with a sample-barcoded 5' primer, a J-beta primer mix was included in a second PCR lasting roughly 6 to 12 cycles. Every sample gave at least 2.5 million paired-end reads containing CDR3. Each CDR3 protein gets one entry after TCRdb re-called the 5' RACE reads with MiXCR. The sample consists of 700,000 to 850,000 distinct CDR3 sequences, 53% of them appearing once.

The V gene is TRBV7-2, the J gene TRBJ2-1; 9 bases are shared with TRBD2. The clonotype comes from a man older than 75 in good health. Sequencing was carried out using blood. The CDR3 DNA reads as TGTGCCAGCGGTAGCGGGAGTCCATCCTACAATGAGCAGTTCTTC. This sequence encodes CASGSGSPSYNEQFF.